This T cell receptor beta chain was observed in a study of cytomegalovirus exposure and HLA in healthy donors. Study-wide context: Genotyping showed about 80% of over 350 donors falling in the Caucasian-associated ancestry cluster.

General study findings and limits: By HLA locus, TCR association rates varied in a later analysis, with DRB1 showing the most and HLA-C the fewest. Follow-up analysis seemed to connect common viral pathogens with several of the most significant clusters identified. Looking again later, the authors saw that most CMV-associated TCR beta chains seemed HLA-restricted.

This CDR3 region has 14 residues. Per germline, CDR1 SNHLY and CDR2 FYNNEI. V lost 2 bases to trimming and J lost 6 bases; unmatched junction nucleotides: 3. This clone was detected only a few times. Its antigen is not identified. 13 Jbeta primers and 60 Vbeta primers were used for the PCR. Some clones are missing from TCRdb's copy, which holds only in-frame ones; the method was immunoSEQ multiplex PCR. The profile shows about 100,000 clones, about 75% of them singletons. Sequenced input: PBMCs. The sequence derives from a man aged 40-50 years in good health and CMV-seropositive. The genes are TRBV2 and TRBJ2-1; TRBD2 matches at 8 bases. This CDR3 is CASSESLAGNEQFF. CDR3 in DNA: TGTGCCAGCAGTGAAAGTCTAGCGGGCAATGAGCAGTTCTTC. The full variable domain, rest sourced from reference TRBV2 and TRBJ2-1, is EPEVTQTPSHQVTQMGQEVILRCVPISNHLYFYWYRQILGQKVEFLVSFYNNEISEKSEIFDDQFSVERPDGSNFTLKIRSTKLEDSAMYFCASSESLAGNEQFFGPGTRLTVL.